The 20 T cell receptor beta chains below were found in one sample sequenced in a study of blood T cell repertoires in COVID-19. Produced via immunoSEQ multiplex PCR; TCRdb's table is partial and in-frame only. The data show some 230,000 clones, around 83% seen once. The sequencing sample was made of peripheral blood. The receptors here all came from a man aged 40-49 years with acute or convalescent COVID-19.

The chain is built from TRBV18 and TRBJ2-1; D might be TRBD1 (6 bases). CDR3 size: 15 residues. The germline V and J ends were trimmed by 6 bases and 3 bases, with 15 bases remaining between them. Germline V gene sequence: CDR1 KGHSH, CDR2 LQKENI. The CDR3 is CASSLTTGHYNEQFF. CDR3 coding DNA: TGTGCCAGCTCGCTGACCACGGGACACTACAATGAGCAGTTCTTC.

This clone was detected a few times. CDR3 region: CASSLRGTSYNEQFF. CDR3 in DNA: TGTGCCAGCAGCTTGAGGGGAACGTCCTACAATGAGCAGTTCTTC. This chain connects TRBV5-8 to TRBJ2-1; TRBD1 might be the D (5 bases). Germline CDR1 is SGHTS and CDR2 is YDEGEE. This CDR3 contains 15 residues. The ends were cut back, 1 base at V and 1 base at J, with 9 bases in the middle.

About this clone: The sample holds other DNA sequences that translate to the same CDR3. V gene TRBV10-3 combines with J gene TRBJ1-1, with 7 bases identical to TRBD1. This CDR3 contains 14 residues. Per germline, CDR1 ENHRY and CDR2 SYGVKD. After removal of 6 bases from V and 2 bases from J, the junction contained 6 bases not matched to a gene. The DNA of the CDR3 is TGTGCCATCAGCCAACAGGGGTTAAACACTGAAGCTTTCTTT. It translates to CAISQQGLNTEAFF.

This clone was counted once. The rearrangement links TRBV6-6 to TRBJ2-7; tentatively, D is TRBD1 (5 bases). This CDR3 has 15 residues. The V end lost 7 bases, the J end lost 2 bases, and 18 bases lay between the germline ends. Germline V gives CDR1 MNHNY, CDR2 SVGAGI (reference sequence). The CDR3 DNA follows: TGTGCCAGCACTCATTTGGGGCAGGGCCCCTACGAGCAGTACTTC. It translates to CASTHLGQGPYEQYF.

The chain couples TRBV4-3 to TRBJ1-6; possible D gene TRBD1, 6 bases. The CDR3 runs to 15 residues. Germline V gene data show CDR1 as LGHNA and CDR2 as YSLEER. Trimming took 0 bases from V and 10 from J, leaving 13 bases between them. The CDR3 spells CASSQDDRQGSPLHF. CDR3 DNA: TGCGCCAGCAGCCAAGATGACAGGCAGGGGTCACCCCTCCACTTT.

The V and J genes are TRBV7-9 and TRBJ1-1; D uncertain. Germline CDR1 and CDR2: SEHNR and FQNEAQ (reference sequence). V gave up 3 bases and J gave up 1 base, with 9 bases separating them. This CDR3 comprises 14 residues. The CDR3 sequence is CASSFVSGNTEAFF. In DNA form, the CDR3 reads TGTGCCAGCAGCTTTGTGTCGGGGAACACTGAAGCTTTCTTT.

This chain links TRBV12-3 or TRBV12-4 with TRBJ1-2, with 7 bases matching TRBD1. V gave up 7 bases and J gave up 8 bases; unmatched junction bases: 10. The CDR3 has 13 residues. The CDR3 protein is CASIRTGALGYTF. CDR3 bases: TGTGCCAGCATCCGGACAGGTGCCTTGGGCTACACCTTC.

This sequence joins TRBV11-2 and TRBJ2-1; TRBD2 matches at 9 bases. Germline loops: CDR1 SGHAT, CDR2 FQNNGV. The CDR3 consists of 17 residues. With V trimmed by 3 bases and J by 1 base, 7 bases remained unmatched. CDR3 residues: CASSFSPSGASYNEQFF. In nucleotides, the CDR3 is TGTGCCAGCAGCTTCTCCCCTAGCGGGGCTTCCTACAATGAGCAGTTCTTC.

This clone was seen only a few times. The genes are TRBV5-8 and TRBJ1-6; D is uncertain. Looked up from germline, CDR1 is SGHTS and CDR2 is YDEGEE. V dropped 3 bases and J dropped 10 bases, with 17 bases sitting between them. The CDR3 has 15 amino acids. The chain's CDR3 is CASSSEGREGSPLHF. For the CDR3, the DNA is TGTGCCAGCAGCTCGGAGGGTAGGGAGGGATCACCCCTCCACTTT.

This chain connects TRBV5-4 to TRBJ1-1; D is unclear. With 0 bases removed from V and 2 bases from J, the gap between germline ends came to 8 bases. Germline CDR1 is SGHNT and CDR2 is YYREEE (reference sequence). The CDR3 totals 14 residues. DNA for the CDR3: TGTGCCAGCAGCTTGGAGTCGGGAAACACTGAAGCTTTCTTT. Translation gives CASSLESGNTEAFF.

The chain joins TRBV9 to TRBJ1-2; no reliable D call. Trimming stripped 4 bases from V and 0 bases from J, with 13 bases between. Germline V gives CDR1 SGDLS, CDR2 YYNGEE. The CDR3 covers 15 residues. CDR3 residues: CASSPYSDSNYGYTF. The CDR3 bases are TGTGCCAGCAGCCCCTATTCGGACTCTAACTATGGCTACACCTTC.

V usage is TRBV2 and J usage is TRBJ2-3; 12 bases are shared with TRBD2. Trimming at V came to 5 bases and at J to 3 bases, leaving 3 bases not matched to a gene. This CDR3 has 15 residues. Germline V CDR1 and CDR2: SNHLY, FYNNEI. CDR3 sequence: CASSSSGGATDTQYF. In nucleotides, the CDR3 is TGTGCCAGCAGTTCTAGCGGGGGGGCAACAGATACGCAGTATTTT.

The chain has TRBV4-3 and TRBJ2-2, with D possibly being TRBD2 (6 bases). V gave up 0 bases and J gave up 1 base, with 9 bases separating them. The CDR3 runs 16 residues. CDR1 and CDR2 (germline): LGHNA, YSLEER. The CDR3 DNA reads as TGCGCCAGCAGCCAAGACGGGAGCCTGAACACCGGGGAGCTGTTTTTT. This gives the protein CASSQDGSLNTGELFF.

Written as DNA, the CDR3 is TGTGCCAGCAGCTTAGGGGGAGTTAATGAAAAACTGTTTTTT. It encodes CASSLGGVNEKLFF. The chain joins TRBV7-8 to TRBJ1-4; D ambiguous. Trimming stripped 1 base from V and 4 bases from J, with 7 bases between. In germline, CDR1 is SGHVS, CDR2 FQNEAQ. The CDR3 consists of 14 residues.

This clone was seen more than once but under ten times. The rearrangement joins TRBV6-6 to TRBJ1-2, with 7 positions matching TRBD1. The CDR3 loop spans 14 amino acids. J gave up 8 bases and V 5 bases, and 11 bases lay outside the gene matches. Germline V gene lookup returns CDR1 MNHNY and CDR2 SVGAGI (reference sequence). In DNA form, the CDR3 reads TGTGCCAGCAGTCCTAACAGGGGAGAGGGAGGCTACACCTTC. Residues: CASSPNRGEGGYTF.

The V call is TRBV19, the J call TRBJ1-2; 12 bases agree with TRBD1. V dropped 3 bases and J dropped 4; count of bases not matched to a gene: 9. This CDR3 is 17 amino acids long. The germline CDR1 and CDR2 sequences are LNHDA and SQIVND (reference sequence). The DNA of the CDR3 is TGTGCCAGTAGTATCTTCTCTCCGGGACAGGGGGCCTATGGCTACACCTTC. Its translation is CASSIFSPGQGAYGYTF.

This clone was counted only a few times. This chain uses TRBV14 with TRBJ1-2; TRBD1 might be the D (5 bases). The CDR3 has 14 residues. The V and J ends lost 4 bases and 4 bases respectively, with 13 bases between them. CDR1 and CDR2 from the germline V gene are SGHDN and FVKESK. In nucleotides, the CDR3 is TGTGCCAGCAGCCCATTGACAGAAGTCTATGGCTACACCTTC. Translating it yields CASSPLTEVYGYTF.

The chain is built from TRBV9 and TRBJ2-3; 10 positions match TRBD2. With V trimmed by 1 base and J by 1 base, 15 bases remained unmatched. The CDR3 runs 20 residues. Germline CDR1 reads SGDLS; CDR2 reads YYNGEE. CDR3: CASSVNRWSGGAVGTDTQYF. DNA for the CDR3: TGTGCCAGCAGCGTAAACCGTTGGAGCGGGGGGGCAGTGGGCACAGATACGCAGTATTTT. The full variable domain, with the rest looked up from reference TRBV9 and TRBJ2-3, is DSGVTQTPKHLITATGQRVTLRCSPRSGDLSVYWYQQSLDQGLQFLIQYYNGEERAKGNILERFSAQQFPDLHSELNLSSLELGDSALYFCASSVNRWSGGAVGTDTQYFGPGTRLTVL.

The gene calls are TRBV2 and TRBJ2-5, with D tentatively TRBD1 (5 bases). The V end lost 6 bases, the J end lost 7 bases, and 18 bases lay between the germline ends. This CDR3 has 14 residues. Germline CDR1 is SNHLY and CDR2 is FYNNEI. CDR3 loop: CASSSGQGRGTQYF. Written as DNA, the CDR3 is TGTGCCAGCAGCTCAGGGCAGGGCCGAGGGACCCAGTACTTC.

This clone was seen a single time. V is TRBV11-2 and J is TRBJ2-2; the D gene is possibly TRBD2 (7 bases). Germline CDR1 reads SGHAT; CDR2 reads FQNNGV. V lost 5 bases, J lost 3 bases, and 19 bases lay in between. The CDR3 is 17 amino acids. In nucleotides, the CDR3 is TGTGCCAGCAGCGCCCAGGGGAGGGTGATAGACACCGGGGAGCTGTTTTTT. Residues: CASSAQGRVIDTGELFF.